The 7 T cell receptor beta chains presented below share a single source sample, sequenced in a study of cytomegalovirus exposure and HLA in healthy donors. Amplification used 60 Vbeta primers and 13 Jbeta primers. Profiled with immunoSEQ multiplex PCR; TCRdb holds only in-frame clones, not every one. The sample gives approximately 150,000 clones, approximately 84% of which show up once; 1% to 1.5% is in the top ten. Material for sequencing was PBMCs. The origin of the receptors is a man aged 50 to 59 in good health and CMV-seropositive.

This chain connects TRBV19 to TRBJ2-6, with D perhaps TRBD2 (6 bases). Germline V CDR1 and CDR2: LNHDA, SQIVND (reference sequence). The CDR3 runs 16 residues. V was shortened by 3 bases and J by 2 bases, with 11 bases between the two germline ends. The CDR3: CASSIGSGAGANVLTF. CDR3 in DNA: TGTGCCAGTAGTATTGGTTCGGGGGCTGGGGCCAACGTCCTGACTTTC.

The chain couples TRBV5-8 to TRBJ1-3; no reliable D call. Germline V CDR1 and CDR2: SGHTS, YDEGEE. The length of the CDR3 is 15 residues. The V end lost 0 bases, the J end lost 0 bases, and 7 bases lay between the germline ends. In DNA form, the CDR3 reads TGTGCCAGCAGCTTGGGAGTCCTCTCTGGAAACACCATATATTTT. Translated, it gives CASSLGVLSGNTIYF.

The gene calls are TRBV19 and TRBJ2-6; 9 nucleotides align to TRBD1. The CDR3 contains 17 residues. The germline V gene has CDR1 LNHDA and CDR2 SQIVND (reference sequence). J lost 4 bases, V lost 10 bases, and 14 bases had no gene match. CDR3 nucleotides: TGTGCCACCCACGACAGGGGGAAGGCTGTGGGGGCCAACGTCCTGACTTTC. Protein: CATHDRGKAVGANVLTF.

The DNA of the CDR3 is TGTGCCAGCAGCTTAGGGGACAGGGGGGCGGCTTTCTTT. This codes for CASSLGDRGAAFF. The chain links TRBV7-6 to TRBJ1-1, with 11 positions matching TRBD1. The V gene's germline CDR1 is SGHVS and CDR2 FNYEAQ. The ends lost 1 base at V and 11 bases at J; junction bases unmatched: 3. The CDR3 has 13 amino acids.

The chain couples TRBV6-6 to TRBJ1-2; weak D call: TRBD1 (6 bases). Trimming shortened V by 0 bases and J by 4 bases, and 12 bases separated the two germline ends. This CDR3 has 15 amino acids. CDR1 MNHNY and CDR2 SVGAGI come from the germline V gene (reference sequence). DNA of the CDR3: TGTGCCAGCAGTTACTCGCGGACAGCCCGCTATGGCTACACCTTC. This codes for CASSYSRTARYGYTF.

V and J are TRBV7-2 and TRBJ2-1; tentatively, D is TRBD1 (6 bases). Germline V gives CDR1 SGHTA, CDR2 FQGNSA. V was shortened by 6 bases and J by 5 bases, with 20 bases between the two germline ends. CDR3 length: 16 amino acids. The CDR3 sequence: CASSFLRGRLNNEQFF. The CDR3 DNA sequence: TGTGCCAGCAGTTTCCTTAGGGGGAGACTAAACAATGAGCAGTTCTTC.

The rearrangement links TRBV30 to TRBJ1-2, with D possibly matching TRBD1 (6 bases). The CDR3 spans 12 residues. Germline values: CDR1 GTSNPN, CDR2 SVGIG (reference sequence). V lost 4 bases and J 4 bases, leaving 10 bases between the germline ends. DNA of the CDR3: TGTGCCTGGACGACAGGCGTCTATGGCTACACCTTC. Encoded protein: CAWTTGVYGYTF.